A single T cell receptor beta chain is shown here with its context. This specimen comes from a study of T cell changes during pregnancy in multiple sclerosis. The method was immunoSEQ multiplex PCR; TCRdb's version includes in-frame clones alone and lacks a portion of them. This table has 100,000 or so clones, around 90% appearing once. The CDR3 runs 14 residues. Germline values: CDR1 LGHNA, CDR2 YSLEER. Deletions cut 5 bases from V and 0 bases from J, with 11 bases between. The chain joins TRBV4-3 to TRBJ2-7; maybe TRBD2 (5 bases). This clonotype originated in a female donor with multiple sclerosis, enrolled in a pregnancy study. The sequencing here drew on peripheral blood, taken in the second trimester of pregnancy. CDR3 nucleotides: TGCGCCAGCAGCAACACCGGGAACTCCTACGAGCAGTACTTC. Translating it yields CASSNTGNSYEQYF.